Listed below are T cell receptor beta chains from one sample, sequenced in a study of early T cells in non-severe SARS-CoV-2 infection. TCRdb reprocessed the 5' RACE reads with MiXCR, giving one entry per CDR3 protein. The table lists roughly 20,000 distinct CDR3 sequences, more than 5% of them singletons. Sample: whole blood. The receptors come from an adult who was a healthcare worker with PCR-confirmed SARS-CoV-2 infection or an uninfected control (not recorded which). Each CDR3 is given with its conserved first and last residue. A D gene is named only where the DNA matches it firmly. Clone size appears in some rows only: once, few, many, or a class for an expanded clone.

V	size	D	J	DNA	CDR3
TRBV4-1	many	NA	TRBJ2-1	TGCGCCAGCAGCCAGATTCAAGGCAATGAGCAGTTCTTC	CASSQIQGNEQFF
TRBV25-1	NA	TRBD2	TRBJ2-1	TGTGCCAGCAGTGAGAGCGGGAGGTACAATGAGCAGTTCTTC	CASSESGRYNEQFF
TRBV3-1	many	NA	TRBJ2-3	TGTGCCAGCAACAGGGGCACAGATACGCAGTATTTT	CASNRGTDTQYF
TRBV19	NA	TRBD1	TRBJ2-2	TGTGCCAGTAGTCCCCATGGGGACAGGGGAGCGACCGGGGAGCTGTTTTTT	CASSPHGDRGATGELFF
TRBV4-1	many	TRBD1	TRBJ2-1	TGCGCCAGCAGCCAAGAGGAGGTGGACAGGGGTGAGCAGTTCTTC	CASSQEEVDRGEQFF
TRBV5-6	many	NA	TRBJ2-5	TGTGCCAGCAGCTTAATAGCGGCGCAAGAGACCCAGTACTTC	CASSLIAAQETQYF
TRBV7-6	medium-sized	NA	TRBJ1-6	TGTGCCAGCAGCGTCATGGGACCACCATATAATTCACCCCTCCACTTT	CASSVMGPPYNSPLHF
TRBV29-1	medium-sized	NA	TRBJ2-4	TGCAGCGTGTACGCAAACATTCAGTACTTC	CSVYANIQYF
TRBV6-2/TRBV6-3	many	TRBD2	TRBJ2-1	TGTGCCAGCAGTCGCGGACTAGCGGGGAAGGATGAGCAGTTCTTC	CASSRGLAGKDEQFF
TRBV3-1	NA	NA	TRBJ1-6	TGTGCCAGCAGCCAGGACTTGAATTCACCCCTCCACTTT	CASSQDLNSPLHF
TRBV24-1	medium-sized	NA	TRBJ2-1	TGTGCCACCGCGGGACAAGTAATGCACAATGAGCAGTTCTTC	CATAGQVMHNEQFF
TRBV3-1	few	NA	TRBJ2-1	TGTGCCAGCAGCCAAGCCTCGGGAGTGCGCAATGAGCAGTTCTTC	CASSQASGVRNEQFF
TRBV9	many	NA	TRBJ2-5	TGTGCCAGCAGCGTAGGGGAACGACCCCAAGAGACCCAGTACTTC	CASSVGERPQETQYF
TRBV25-1	NA	NA	TRBJ1-2	TGTGCCAGCAGTGGGGGACCTCAGGGAGACTATGGCTACACCTTC	CASSGGPQGDYGYTF
TRBV4-1	NA	NA	TRBJ2-1	TGCGCCAGCAGCCAAGAAGGCGGAGGGGGTCTTGAGCAGTTCTTC	CASSQEGGGGLEQFF